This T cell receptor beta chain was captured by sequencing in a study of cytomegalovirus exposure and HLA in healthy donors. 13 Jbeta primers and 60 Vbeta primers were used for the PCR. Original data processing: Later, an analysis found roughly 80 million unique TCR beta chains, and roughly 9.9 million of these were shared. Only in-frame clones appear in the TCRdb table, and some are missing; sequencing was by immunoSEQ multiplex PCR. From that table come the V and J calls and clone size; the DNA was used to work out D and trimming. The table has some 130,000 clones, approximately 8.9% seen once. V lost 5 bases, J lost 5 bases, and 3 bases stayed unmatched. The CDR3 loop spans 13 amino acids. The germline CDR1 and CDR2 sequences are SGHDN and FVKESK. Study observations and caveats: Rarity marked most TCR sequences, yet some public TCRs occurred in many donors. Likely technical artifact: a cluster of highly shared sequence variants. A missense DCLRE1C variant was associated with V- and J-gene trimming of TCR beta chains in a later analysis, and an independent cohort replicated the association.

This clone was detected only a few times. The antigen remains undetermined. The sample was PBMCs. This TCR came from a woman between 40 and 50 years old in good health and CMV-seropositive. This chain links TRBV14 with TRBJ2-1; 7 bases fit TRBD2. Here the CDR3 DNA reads TGTGCCAGCAGCGCGGGACTAAACAATGAGCAGTTCTTC. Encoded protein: CASSAGLNNEQFF.